This T cell receptor beta chain was sequenced during a study of blood T cell repertoires in COVID-19. Germline V gives CDR1 LGHDT, CDR2 YNNKEL (reference sequence). Deletions cut 0 bases from V and 0 bases from J, with 6 bases between. The CDR3 length is 15 residues. Measured with immunoSEQ multiplex PCR; TCRdb has only the in-frame clones, and not every one. Of 150,000 to 160,000 clones listed, 88% were seen once; the top ten hold about 2.4%. Sequencing used peripheral blood. The gene calls are TRBV3-1 (or the pseudogene TRBV3-2) and TRBJ1-5; D is uncertain. This sequence was found in a woman in her seventies with acute or convalescent COVID-19. CDR3 sequence (DNA): TGTGCCAGCAGCCAAGATTCGTCTAGCAATCAGCCCCAGCATTTT. It codes for CASSQDSSSNQPQHF.